This T cell receptor (beta chain) was sequenced in a study of T cell responses to AZD1222 COVID-19 vaccine. Some clones are missing from TCRdb's copy, which holds only in-frame ones; the method was immunoSEQ multiplex PCR. The repertoire has around 94,000 clones, over 75% of them found once; the top ten carry less than 20%. The CDR3 consists of 13 residues. Germline lookup yields CDR1 MNHEY and CDR2 SVGEGT. The trim removed 2 bases at V and 10 bases at J, leaving 5 bases unmatched. The gene calls are TRBV6-2 or TRBV6-3 and TRBJ2-1; 7 positions match TRBD1. The TCR originated in an adult in good health. The sample in question was peripheral blood, obtained on day 0 of AZD1222 vaccination. CDR3: CASSYVAGGEQFF. DNA of the CDR3: TGTGCCAGCAGTTACGTGGCAGGGGGAGAGCAGTTCTTC.